This TCR beta chain was found in a study of PD-1 blockade in classical Hodgkin lymphoma. Regarding the study as a whole: Sources of repertoire differences remain undefined, possibly disease activity or prior therapy.

As to this clone: What it binds is not known.

Every one of the patients relapsed after autologous stem cell transplantation (brentuximab vedotin exposure was variable). Assay: immunoSEQ multiplex PCR; the TCRdb copy retains only in-frame clones and omits some. The profile covers under 100,000 clones, with over 80% appearing a single time and 10% to 15% taken by the ten largest. The input for sequencing was peripheral blood mononuclear cells (PBMCs), taken at baseline. The receptor was derived from a human donor with classical Hodgkin lymphoma.

As DNA, the CDR3 is TGTGCCAGCAGCCCCCAGAAGGGGCCCAACAATGAGCAGTTCTTC. The encoded protein is CASSPQKGPNNEQFF. The rearrangement uses TRBV4-2 and TRBJ2-1; D possibly corresponds to TRBD1 (5 bases). The CDR3 consists of 15 residues. Trimming left V 4 bases short and J 5 bases short, with 15 bases between. Looked up from germline, CDR1 is LGHNA and CDR2 is YNFKEQ.